A single sample gave rise to the 14 T cell receptor beta chains below, sequenced in a study of shared clonotypes between healthy human individuals. Data came from immunoSEQ multiplex PCR; TCRdb stores just in-frame clones and leaves some out. The sample contains 550,000 to 700,000 clones, 73% of which appear only once. Sequencing was performed on memory CD4+ T cells sorted from blood. Subset noted: CD45RA-negative fraction. The receptor set was obtained from a woman aged 30 to 39 in good health.

The chain joins TRBV5-4 to TRBJ2-3; TRBD2 matches 7 bases. CDR1 is SGHNT and CDR2 is YYREEE in the germline V gene (reference sequence). V trimming: 0 bases; J trimming: 4 bases; junction bases outside the gene matches: 8. The CDR3 covers 16 residues. The CDR3: CASSLGGGSIADTQYF. CDR3 DNA sequence: TGTGCCAGCAGCTTGGGAGGCGGGAGTATTGCAGATACGCAGTATTTT.

Here the CDR3 DNA reads TGTGCCAGCAGCTTGAGGGACGGATACTACGAGCAGTACTTC. This gives the protein CASSLRDGYYEQYF. V usage is TRBV11-2 and J usage is TRBJ2-7; either TRBD1 or TRBD2 may fit D (5 bases each). Trimming shortened V by 3 bases and J by 3 bases, and 12 bases separated the two germline ends. Germline CDR1 SGHAT, CDR2 FQNNGV. This CDR3 region has 14 residues.

The chain links TRBV30 to TRBJ2-1; TRBD2 matches at 12 bases. V dropped 2 bases and J dropped 9; count of bases not matched to a gene: 5. The germline CDR1 and CDR2 sequences are GTSNPN and SVGIG (reference sequence). The CDR3 length is 14 residues. The CDR3 region is CAWSLAGGAGEQFF. CDR3 coding DNA: TGTGCCTGGAGTCTAGCGGGAGGGGCGGGTGAGCAGTTCTTC.

The rearrangement links TRBV6-1 to TRBJ1-1; TRBD1 is a possible D gene (6 bases). CDR1 is MNHNS, CDR2 SASEGT, per germline. With 5 bases removed from V and 6 bases from J, the gap between germline ends came to 16 bases. The CDR3 extends over 14 amino acids. CDR3 in DNA: TGTGCCAGCAGTTCCGAGGGGGGTAGCGCTGAAGCTTTCTTT. The encoded protein is CASSSEGGSAEAFF.

V is TRBV19 and J is TRBJ1-2; D perhaps matches TRBD1 (5 bases). Trimming cost V 3 bases and J 7 bases, with 18 bases left between them. The CDR3 contains 15 residues. Germline CDR1 is LNHDA and CDR2 is SQIVND (reference sequence). The CDR3 region is CASSISFDGDLGYTF. Written as DNA, the CDR3 is TGTGCCAGTAGTATTTCATTTGATGGGGACCTTGGCTACACCTTC.

This clone was observed a few times. The chain combines TRBV27 with TRBJ1-5; TRBD1 matches at 9 bases. The CDR3 is 17 amino acids. The germline V gene encodes CDR1 MNHEY and CDR2 SMNVEV (reference sequence). Losses at the gene ends were 6 bases for V and 5 bases for J; bases not matched to a gene: 14. CDR3 region: CASSPNSGQGRDQPQHF. The CDR3 DNA sequence: TGTGCCAGCAGCCCTAACTCGGGACAGGGAAGGGATCAGCCCCAGCATTTT.

The chain combines TRBV2 with TRBJ2-7, with 7 bases matching TRBD2. V lost 4 bases, J lost 1 base, and 4 bases stayed unmatched. Germline CDR1 SNHLY, CDR2 FYNNEI. There are 14 residues in the CDR3. CDR3 residues: CASSVSGNSYEQYF. The DNA of the CDR3 is TGTGCCAGCAGTGTCAGCGGGAATTCCTACGAGCAGTACTTC.

The chain uses TRBV27 and TRBJ1-5; 10 bases map to TRBD1. Germline CDR1 reads MNHEY; CDR2 reads SMNVEV (reference sequence). The CDR3 extends over 15 amino acids. V shed 6 bases, J shed 3 bases, and the junction held 5 bases outside the gene matches. The CDR3 sequence: CASRRGQGLNQPQHF. CDR3 nucleotide sequence: TGTGCCAGCAGGCGGGGACAGGGGCTCAATCAGCCCCAGCATTTT.

About this clone: This sample also contains other DNA sequences that code for the same CDR3. CDR3 region: CASSFRDRDGYTF. In nucleotides, the CDR3 is TGTGCCAGCAGCTTTCGGGACAGAGATGGCTACACCTTC. The chain couples TRBV5-6 to TRBJ1-2, with 7 positions matching TRBD1. The CDR3 length is 13 residues. V shed 2 bases, J shed 6 bases, and the junction held 4 bases outside the gene matches. The germline V gene has CDR1 SGHDT and CDR2 YYEEEE.

The chain joins TRBV6-5 to TRBJ1-1; possibly TRBD1 for D (5 bases). V lost 4 bases to trimming and J lost 5 bases, with 17 bases between them. Looked up from germline, CDR1 is MNHEY and CDR2 is SVGAGI. This CDR3 spans 15 amino acids. CDR3 DNA sequence: TGTGCCAGCAGTTTTCGAGGGAGCGGGGGGACTGAAGCTTTCTTT. Translation: CASSFRGSGGTEAFF.

The V call is TRBV19, the J call TRBJ1-2, with D unclear. The CDR3 has 12 amino acids. Germline CDR1 and CDR2: LNHDA and SQIVND (reference sequence). V was cut by 3 bases and J by 5 bases, with 7 bases left in between. CDR3 in amino acids: CASSILSYGYTF. The CDR3 DNA is TGTGCCAGTAGTATTCTATCTTATGGCTACACCTTC.

The genes are TRBV5-1 and TRBJ2-3, with 10 bases identical to TRBD1. The germline V gene encodes CDR1 SGHRS and CDR2 YFSETQ. The CDR3 has 15 amino acids. V was clipped by 3 bases and J by 2 bases; unmatched bases: 3. The CDR3 reads CASSWGQGNTDTQYF. The DNA for the CDR3 is TGCGCCAGCAGCTGGGGACAGGGGAACACAGATACGCAGTATTTT.

The chain uses TRBV14 and TRBJ1-1, with D uncertain. CDR1 is SGHDN, CDR2 FVKESK, per germline. CDR3 length: 13 amino acids. V was trimmed by 7 bases and J by 3 bases, leaving 12 bases between them. CDR3 DNA: TGTGCCAGCACGCAAGGGTTGGACACTGAAGCTTTCTTT. Translated: CASTQGLDTEAFF. The full variable domain, with the rest looked up from reference TRBV14 and TRBJ1-1, is EAGVTQFPSHSVIEKGQTVTLRCDPISGHDNLYWYRRVMGKEIKFLLHFVKESKQDESGMPNNRFLAERTGGTYSTLKVQPAELEDSGVYFCASTQGLDTEAFFGQGTRLTVV.

The V gene is TRBV19, the J gene TRBJ2-1; D remains ambiguous. Trimming shortened V by 2 bases and J by 0 bases, and 14 bases separated the two germline ends. The germline gives CDR1 LNHDA, CDR2 SQIVND (reference sequence). This CDR3 spans 17 amino acids. CDR3 sequence: CASSIFLFPSSYNEQFF. The DNA for the CDR3 is TGTGCCAGTAGTATATTTCTTTTCCCCAGCTCCTACAATGAGCAGTTCTTC.